This T cell receptor beta chain comes out of a study of T cells in pancreatic ductal adenocarcinoma. Method: immunoSEQ multiplex PCR; TCRdb's copy keeps in-frame clones and lacks some. This table has 11,000 or so clones, roughly 89% appearing once. The study's findings and limits: Enrichment of CD45RO+ effector over naive T cells in tumors may bias clonality. Tumor samples had fewer productive templates and approximately 7.9-fold fewer unique clonotypes than blood. The resected pancreatic cancer cohort was biased toward the minority with early-stage disease. Mean clonality was about 0.12 in tumors and 0.06 to 0.085 in blood, not significantly different.

With regard to this clone: Its antigen is currently unknown.

With 7 bases removed from V and 5 bases from J, the gap between germline ends came to 12 bases. There are 13 residues in the CDR3. Germline V gives CDR1 LNHDA, CDR2 SQIVND (reference sequence). The selected patients with pancreatic ductal adenocarcinoma had surgery but no neoadjuvant therapy. Input material: PBMCs. The clonotype originates from a human donor with pancreatic ductal adenocarcinoma. The rearrangement uses TRBV19 and TRBJ1-5; D is perhaps TRBD1 (5 bases). DNA of the CDR3: TGTGCCAGTACCACGACAGTTGATCAGCCCCAGCATTTT. This codes for CASTTTVDQPQHF. Combining the CDR3 with reference TRBV19 and TRBJ1-5 gives the whole variable domain DGGITQSPKYLFRKEGQNVTLSCEQNLNHDAMYWYRQDPGQGLRLIYYSQIVNDFQKGDIAEGYSVSREKKESFPLTVTSAQKNPTAFYLCASTTTVDQPQHFGDGTRLSIL.